This entry is about one TCR beta chain. Antigen specificity is unknown. These data belong to a study of monozygotic twins with inflammatory bowel disease. Study observations and caveats: The analysis failed to separate different T cell subtypes. Neither one strong signal nor one clonotype associated with IBD was supported.

Germline CDR1 and CDR2: MGHDK and SYGVNS. The CDR3 has 18 residues. From the 5' RACE reads, TCRdb lists one entry per CDR3 protein and no DNA. The sample features 400,000 to 500,000 distinct CDR3 sequences, with around 2.5% in its top ten. The source is a human donor with ulcerative colitis or Crohn's disease, or a healthy co-twin of an affected twin (not recorded which). The V call is TRBV25-1, the J call TRBJ2-1; TCRdb's D call of TRBD2 is untestable without DNA. Sequencing was done on a sample of blood. CDR3 protein: CASSVGGRSSGRTSEQFF.